The T cell receptor (beta chain) described here comes from a study of cytomegalovirus exposure and HLA in healthy donors. Comments on this clone: Its antigen is as yet unknown.

Study-wide results and limits: The listing of about 150 TCR beta chains classed them as cytomegalovirus-associated. Several V segments, TRBV6-2 and TRBV6-3 among them, could not be told apart and were dropped.

The PCR was carried out with 60 Vbeta primers and 13 Jbeta primers. The repertoire was sequenced with immunoSEQ multiplex PCR; TCRdb's copy has only in-frame clones and lacks some. The sample consists of 150,000 to 200,000 clones, around 80% of them appearing once. Germline loops: CDR1 SQVTM, CDR2 ANQGSEA. This CDR3 is 13 amino acids long. V gave up 6 bases and J gave up 0 bases, with 12 bases separating them. These donors counted as nominally healthy when sampled, but unrecorded immune exposures were likely. The source is a man younger than 30 in good health and CMV-seronegative. The chain has TRBV29-1 and TRBJ2-7, with D maybe TRBD2 (6 bases). Sequencing was carried out using PBMCs. For the CDR3, the DNA is TGCAGCGTCAAGGGACTGGGCTCCTACGAGCAGTACTTC. Its translation is CSVKGLGSYEQYF.